The entry below describes one T cell receptor (beta chain). This sample was included in a study of blood T cell repertoires in COVID-19. For the study at large: Collection of acute and convalescent COVID-19 samples took place in the United States, Italy and Spain. PBMCs, B-cell-depleted T cells, or T cells provided the cDNA or gDNA that made up the material.

V dropped 6 bases and J dropped 2; count of bases not matched to a gene: 7. Germline values: CDR1 MNHEY, CDR2 SMNVEV (reference sequence). The CDR3 is made up of 15 amino acids. Measured with immunoSEQ multiplex PCR; TCRdb has only the in-frame clones, and not every one. The table has under 200,000 clones, about nine tenths seen once. The source is a man aged 18 to 29 with active or convalescent COVID-19. Sequenced material: peripheral blood. The chain carries TRBV27 and TRBJ2-7, with 10 bases matching TRBD1. The CDR3 DNA reads TGTGCCAGCAGAAGACAGGGGGCGAGTGCCTACGAGCAGTACTTC. Translating gives CASRRQGASAYEQYF.